The 22 T cell receptor beta chains below were found in one sample sequenced in a study of blood T cell repertoires in COVID-19. Profiled with immunoSEQ multiplex PCR; TCRdb holds only in-frame clones, not every one. Here the sample spans 300,000 or so clones, about 86% being singletons. Input material: PBMCs or T cells enriched from blood (not recorded which). The receptor set was obtained from a woman between 40 and 50 years old with acute COVID-19.

For this clone: The identical CDR3 is also encoded by other nucleotide sequences in the sample. V and J are TRBV18 and TRBJ1-5; 7 nucleotides match TRBD1. From germline, CDR1 is KGHSH and CDR2 LQKENI. This CDR3 spans 13 amino acids. V gave up 4 bases and J gave up 4 bases; unmatched junction bases: 1. The CDR3 region is CASSQTGNQPQHF. The CDR3 coding sequence is TGTGCCAGCTCACAGACAGGGAATCAGCCCCAGCATTTT.

The chain links TRBV19 to TRBJ1-4, with D possibly TRBD1 on 5 matching bases. The CDR3 covers 17 residues. The germline CDR1 and CDR2 sequences are LNHDA and SQIVND (reference sequence). The V end lost 2 bases, the J end lost 0 bases, and 13 bases lay between the germline ends. The chain's CDR3 is CASSIRGFWATNEKLFF. CDR3 nucleotides: TGTGCCAGTAGTATAAGGGGTTTTTGGGCAACTAATGAAAAACTGTTTTTT.

The chain has TRBV7-2 and TRBJ2-3; a possible D gene is TRBD2 (5 bases). Germline V gene sequence: CDR1 SGHTA, CDR2 FQGNSA. The CDR3 is made up of 14 amino acids. V was pared by 5 bases and J by 1 base, with 10 bases between. The CDR3 nucleotides read TGTGCCAGCAGCCCTGTCGGGGGCACAGATACGCAGTATTTT. Translating gives CASSPVGGTDTQYF.

J is TRBJ2-5 and V is TRBV9; tentative D call: TRBD2 (5 bases). Trimming took off 0 bases at V and 0 bases at J, with 9 bases between the two ends. There are 15 residues in the CDR3. Germline V gene lookup returns CDR1 SGDLS and CDR2 YYNGEE. This CDR3 reads CASSVDEGYQETQYF. In DNA form, the CDR3 reads TGTGCCAGCAGCGTAGACGAGGGCTACCAAGAGACCCAGTACTTC.

CDR3 loop: CATSERQGITNEKLFF. The DNA for the CDR3 is TGTGCCACCAGTGAAAGACAGGGAATAACTAATGAAAAACTGTTTTTT. J is TRBJ1-4 and V is TRBV24-1, with 7 bases that match TRBD1. CDR1 and CDR2 from the germline V gene are KGHDR and SFDVKD. The CDR3 has 16 amino acids. The V and J ends lost 4 bases and 1 base, in that order; junction bases with no gene match: 5.

A few counts support this clone. The genes are TRBV24-1 and TRBJ1-2; unclear D gene. Germline CDR1 and CDR2: KGHDR and SFDVKD. The CDR3 extends over 16 amino acids. The V end lost 3 bases, the J end lost 4 bases, and 17 bases lay between the germline ends. The CDR3 loop reads CATSDPKDEGGYGYTF. Written as DNA, the CDR3 is TGTGCCACCAGTGATCCGAAAGACGAGGGAGGCTATGGCTACACCTTC.

The genes are TRBV25-1 and TRBJ2-1; no reliable D call. The CDR3 extends over 15 amino acids. Trimming removed 2 bases at V and 0 bases at J, with 8 bases between. CDR1 is MGHDK, CDR2 SYGVNS, per germline. The CDR3 DNA reads as TGTGCCAGCAGTGAAGTACGAGGCTCCTACAATGAGCAGTTCTTC. Its protein is CASSEVRGSYNEQFF.

The V gene is TRBV4-3, the J gene TRBJ2-1, with 9 bases fitting TRBD1. Germline CDR1 and CDR2: LGHNA and YSLEER. Trimming cost V 0 bases and J 6 bases; bases outside gene matches: 9. This CDR3 spans 17 amino acids. The CDR3 DNA follows: TGCGCCAGCAGCCAAGATCTGGGACAGGGTAATGTCAATGAGCAGTTCTTC. Protein sequence: CASSQDLGQGNVNEQFF.

The rearrangement links TRBV7-9 to TRBJ2-3; D is perhaps TRBD2 (5 bases). The V gene lost 3 bases and the J gene lost 2 bases, with 21 bases spanning the gap. This CDR3 has 18 amino acids. Germline V gene sequence: CDR1 SEHNR, CDR2 FQNEAQ (reference sequence). The CDR3 reads CASSFAGPTTYFTDTQYF. The CDR3 DNA follows: TGTGCCAGCAGCTTCGCGGGTCCCACCACCTACTTCACAGATACGCAGTATTTT. The variable domain in full, with the rest retrieved from reference TRBV7-9 and TRBJ2-3, is DTGVSQNPRHKITKRGQNVTFRCDPISEHNRLYWYRQTLGQGPEFLTYFQNEAQLEKSRLLSDRFSAERPKGSFSTLEIQRTEQGDSAMYLCASSFAGPTTYFTDTQYFGPGTRLTVL.

The chain employs TRBV28 and TRBJ1-5, with 10 bases that match TRBD1. The V gene end was trimmed by 7 bases and the J gene end by 7 bases; junction bases not matched to a gene: 7. The germline CDR1 and CDR2 sequences are MDHEN and SYDVKM. The CDR3 extends over 14 amino acids. The CDR3 loop is CASTTGGLEQPQHF. Written as DNA, the CDR3 is TGTGCCAGCACGACAGGGGGCCTTGAGCAGCCCCAGCATTTT.

V usage is TRBV7-6 and J usage is TRBJ1-4; 8 nucleotides match TRBD1. The CDR3 covers 17 residues. After removal of 5 bases from V and 3 bases from J, the junction contained 11 bases not matched to a gene. CDR1 and CDR2 (germline): SGHVS, FNYEAQ. The CDR3 is CASSRNGRGRSNEKLFF. CDR3 sequence (DNA): TGTGCCAGCAGCCGCAATGGCAGGGGGCGGTCTAATGAAAAACTGTTTTTT.

The V and J genes are TRBV7-9 and TRBJ2-7; 7 nucleotides match TRBD1. CDR3 length: 13 amino acids. Germline CDR1 and CDR2: SEHNR and FQNEAQ (reference sequence). V lost 5 bases, J lost 2 bases, and 3 bases stayed unmatched. CDR3: CASSQQGPYEQYF. The CDR3 DNA is TGTGCCAGCAGCCAACAGGGGCCCTACGAGCAGTACTTC.

This chain connects TRBV5-1 to TRBJ1-2; D is unresolved. Between the trimmed V and J ends, which lost 4 bases and 7 bases, there was a span of 14 bases. The germline gives CDR1 SGHRS, CDR2 YFSETQ. CDR3 length: 13 residues. The CDR3 DNA reads TGCGCCAGCAGCCCCAGGAAAATGGCTGGCTACACCTTC. This gives the protein CASSPRKMAGYTF.

The chain is built from TRBV6-2 or TRBV6-3 and TRBJ2-7; TRBD1 might be the D (5 bases). V gave up 4 bases and J gave up 3 bases, with 19 bases separating them. From germline, CDR1 is MNHEY and CDR2 SVGEGT. The CDR3 contains 16 residues. CDR3 nucleotides: TGTGCCAGCAGTTCTTCTCAGGGAAGTTCGGTCTACGAGCAGTACTTC. It is translated as CASSSSQGSSVYEQYF.

The rearrangement links TRBV20-1 to TRBJ1-1; a weak D match, TRBD1 (6 bases). V was shortened by 3 bases and J by 4 bases, with 15 bases between the two germline ends. The V gene's germline CDR1 is DFQATT and CDR2 SNEGSKA (reference sequence). This CDR3 is 14 amino acids long. Here the CDR3 reads CSASTAGESTEAFF. In DNA form, the CDR3 reads TGCAGTGCTAGTACAGCAGGGGAGAGCACTGAAGCTTTCTTT.

This chain connects TRBV7-9 to TRBJ2-5; TRBD1 is a possible D gene (5 bases). The CDR3 is made up of 16 amino acids. V gave up 1 base and J gave up 2 bases, with 14 bases separating them. Germline V gene data show CDR1 as SEHNR and CDR2 as FQNEAQ (reference sequence). The CDR3 loop is CASSLVTVSRQETQYF. Here the CDR3 DNA reads TGTGCCAGCAGCTTAGTGACAGTTTCGCGTCAAGAGACCCAGTACTTC.

The chain has TRBV27 and TRBJ2-1; 8 nucleotides align to TRBD2. Germline lookup yields CDR1 MNHEY and CDR2 SMNVEV (reference sequence). The CDR3 is 16 residues long. V lost 5 bases, J lost 2 bases, and 8 bases stayed unmatched. This chain's CDR3 is CASSPLAGRTYNEQFF. The DNA for the CDR3 is TGTGCCAGCAGTCCTCTAGCGGGCCGTACCTACAATGAGCAGTTCTTC.

The J gene is TRBJ2-5, the V gene TRBV9; D is perhaps TRBD2 (6 bases). The V and J ends lost 3 bases and 7 bases respectively, with 13 bases between them. In germline, CDR1 is SGDLS, CDR2 YYNGEE. The CDR3 sequence is 13 residues long. The CDR3 DNA is TGTGCCAGCAGCGCAGGAGGGAGGTCGACCCAGTACTTC. Its translation: CASSAGGRSTQYF. Full variable domain (rest looked up from reference TRBV9 and TRBJ2-5): DSGVTQTPKHLITATGQRVTLRCSPRSGDLSVYWYQQSLDQGLQFLIQYYNGEERAKGNILERFSAQQFPDLHSELNLSSLELGDSALYFCASSAGGRSTQYFGPGTRLLVL.

The CDR3 protein is CASSLGGLTLTTDTQYF. DNA of the CDR3: TGTGCCAGCAGCTTAGGTGGACTAACCCTTACTACAGATACGCAGTATTTT. The chain joins TRBV11-3 to TRBJ2-3; the D gene is possibly TRBD2 (6 bases). V lost 1 base, J lost 3 bases, and 17 bases lay in between. Germline V lookup: CDR1 SGHNT, CDR2 YENEEA. The CDR3 has 17 amino acids.

This chain uses TRBV7-2 with TRBJ1-1, with TRBD1 matching 7 bases. CDR3 size: 14 residues. J was trimmed by 6 bases and V by 6 bases; bases with no gene match: 10. Germline V gene lookup returns CDR1 SGHTA and CDR2 FQGNSA. Here the CDR3 reads CASSSHRGAAEAFF. CDR3 nucleotide sequence: TGTGCCAGCAGTTCACACAGGGGAGCCGCTGAAGCTTTCTTT.

V and J are TRBV7-2 and TRBJ1-6; 9 bases match TRBD1. The germline V gene has CDR1 SGHTA and CDR2 FQGNSA. CDR3 size: 18 residues. V was pared by 5 bases and J by 2 bases, with 10 bases of the junction left unmatched. CDR3 DNA: TGTGCCAGCAGCGCTACGGACAGGGGATTGCCCTATAATTCACCCCTCCACTTT. Translated: CASSATDRGLPYNSPLHF.

This chain's CDR3 is CATKPSSGANVLTF. The CDR3, as DNA: TGTGCCACCAAGCCGAGTTCTGGGGCCAACGTCCTGACTTTC. This chain links TRBV11-2 with TRBJ2-6, with D unclear. The germline V gene has CDR1 SGHAT and CDR2 FQNNGV. V lost 10 bases to trimming and J lost 1 base, with 11 bases between them. The CDR3 spans 14 residues.